This TCR beta chain stems from a study of T cell changes during pregnancy in multiple sclerosis. The V gene's germline CDR1 is SNHLY and CDR2 FYNNEI. The CDR3 has 16 residues. Trimming at V came to 1 base and at J to 3 bases, leaving 7 bases not matched to a gene. The table came from immunoSEQ multiplex PCR; TCRdb's copy has only in-frame clones and leaves some out. The top ten clones hold less than 2% of a sample with around 95,000 clones, around 92% of them seen once. This clone was counted a single time. Source: peripheral blood, taken after pregnancy. This chain links TRBV2 with TRBJ2-7, with 9 bases that match TRBD1. The sequence was collected from a female donor with multiple sclerosis, enrolled in a pregnancy study. The CDR3 loop is CASSEVGDRALYEQYF. CDR3 bases: TGTGCCAGCAGTGAAGTGGGGGACAGGGCCCTCTACGAGCAGTACTTC.